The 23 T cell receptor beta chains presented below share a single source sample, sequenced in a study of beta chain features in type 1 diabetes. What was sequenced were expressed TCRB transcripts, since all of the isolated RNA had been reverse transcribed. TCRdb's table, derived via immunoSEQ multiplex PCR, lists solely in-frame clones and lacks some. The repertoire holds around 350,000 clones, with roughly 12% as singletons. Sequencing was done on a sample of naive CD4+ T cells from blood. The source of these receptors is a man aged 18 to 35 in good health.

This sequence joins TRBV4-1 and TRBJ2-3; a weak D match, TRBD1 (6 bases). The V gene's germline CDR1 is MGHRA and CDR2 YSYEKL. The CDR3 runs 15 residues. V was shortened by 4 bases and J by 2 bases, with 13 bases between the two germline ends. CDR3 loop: CASSPWTALTDTQYF. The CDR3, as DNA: TGCGCCAGCAGCCCGTGGACAGCACTCACAGATACGCAGTATTTT.

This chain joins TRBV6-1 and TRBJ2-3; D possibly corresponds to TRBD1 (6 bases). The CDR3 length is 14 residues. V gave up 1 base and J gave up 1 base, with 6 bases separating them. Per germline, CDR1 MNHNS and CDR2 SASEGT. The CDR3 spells CASSEDRGTDTQYF. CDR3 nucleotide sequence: TGTGCCAGCAGTGAAGACAGGGGCACAGATACGCAGTATTTT.

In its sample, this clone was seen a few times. The CDR3 bases are TGTGCCAGCATGGGGGCTGGTTTGTACGAGCAGTACTTC. Encoded protein: CASMGAGLYEQYF. The chain links TRBV2 to TRBJ2-7; TRBD1 is a possible D gene (6 bases). The V gene lost 7 bases and the J gene lost 4 bases, with 14 bases spanning the gap. The germline V gene encodes CDR1 SNHLY and CDR2 FYNNEI. The CDR3 loop spans 13 amino acids.

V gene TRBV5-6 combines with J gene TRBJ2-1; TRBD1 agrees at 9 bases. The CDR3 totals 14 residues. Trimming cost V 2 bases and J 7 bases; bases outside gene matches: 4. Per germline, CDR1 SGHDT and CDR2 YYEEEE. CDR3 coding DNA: TGTGCCAGCAGCTTCCGGGACAGGGAAAATGAGCAGTTCTTC. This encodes CASSFRDRENEQFF.

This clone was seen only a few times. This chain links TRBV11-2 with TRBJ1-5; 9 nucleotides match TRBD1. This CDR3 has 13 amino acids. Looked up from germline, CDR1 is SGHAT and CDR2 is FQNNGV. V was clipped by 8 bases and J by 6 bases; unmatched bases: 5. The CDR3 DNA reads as TGTGCCAGCTCACAGGGACAGGGTCAGCCCCAGCATTTT. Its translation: CASSQGQGQPQHF.

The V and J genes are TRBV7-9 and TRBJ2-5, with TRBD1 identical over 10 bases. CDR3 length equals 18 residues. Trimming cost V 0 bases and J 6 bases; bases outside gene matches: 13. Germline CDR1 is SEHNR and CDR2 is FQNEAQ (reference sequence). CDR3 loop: CASSLAPIGTGVLKTQYF. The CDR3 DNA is TGTGCCAGCAGCTTAGCACCGATTGGGACAGGGGTGTTAAAGACCCAGTACTTC.

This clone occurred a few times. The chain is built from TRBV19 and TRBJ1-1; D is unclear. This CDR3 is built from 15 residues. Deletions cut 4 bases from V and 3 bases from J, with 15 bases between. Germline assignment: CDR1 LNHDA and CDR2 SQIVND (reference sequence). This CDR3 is CASSTNREWDTEAFF. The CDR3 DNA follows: TGTGCCAGTAGTACCAACAGAGAATGGGACACTGAAGCTTTCTTT.

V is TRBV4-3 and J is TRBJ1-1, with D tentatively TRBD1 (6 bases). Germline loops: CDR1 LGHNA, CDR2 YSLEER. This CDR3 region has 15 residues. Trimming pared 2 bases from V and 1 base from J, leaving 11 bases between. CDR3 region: CASSQSLGGNTEAFF. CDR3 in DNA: TGCGCCAGCAGCCAATCCCTAGGGGGGAACACTGAAGCTTTCTTT.

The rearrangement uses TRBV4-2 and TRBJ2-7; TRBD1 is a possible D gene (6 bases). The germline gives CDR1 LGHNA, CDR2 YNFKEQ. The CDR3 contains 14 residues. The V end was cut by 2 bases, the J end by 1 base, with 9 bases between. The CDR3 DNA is TGTGCCAGCAGCCAATCAACAGGGTCCTACGAGCAGTACTTC. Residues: CASSQSTGSYEQYF.

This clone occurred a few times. For the CDR3, the DNA is TGTGCCAGCAGCCCAGGGGTCGGCTATGGCTACACCTTC. Its translation: CASSPGVGYGYTF. This chain links TRBV14 with TRBJ1-2, with a tentative D call TRBD1 (6 bases). Germline CDR1 SGHDN, CDR2 FVKESK. The V end lost 4 bases, the J end lost 4 bases, and 10 bases lay between the germline ends. CDR3 length: 13 residues.

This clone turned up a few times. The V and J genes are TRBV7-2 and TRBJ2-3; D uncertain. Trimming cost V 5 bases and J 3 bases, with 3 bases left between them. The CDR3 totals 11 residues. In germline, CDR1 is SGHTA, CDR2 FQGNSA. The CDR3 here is CASSQTDTQYF. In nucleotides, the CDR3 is TGTGCCAGCAGCCAAACAGATACGCAGTATTTT.

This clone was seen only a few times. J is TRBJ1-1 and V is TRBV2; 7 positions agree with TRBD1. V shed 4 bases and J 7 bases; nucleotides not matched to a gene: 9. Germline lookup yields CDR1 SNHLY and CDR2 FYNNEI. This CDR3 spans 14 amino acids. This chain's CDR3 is CASSVQGPWGEAFF. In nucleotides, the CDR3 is TGTGCCAGCAGTGTACAGGGGCCCTGGGGTGAAGCTTTCTTT.

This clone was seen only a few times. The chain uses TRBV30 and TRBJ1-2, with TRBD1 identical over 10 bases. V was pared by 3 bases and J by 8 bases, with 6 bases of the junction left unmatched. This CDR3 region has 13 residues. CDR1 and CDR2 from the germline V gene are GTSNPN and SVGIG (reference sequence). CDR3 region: CAWRGQGQGGYTF. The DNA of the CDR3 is TGTGCCTGGAGGGGACAGGGGCAGGGGGGCTACACCTTC.

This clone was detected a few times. In DNA, the CDR3 is TGTGCCTGGAATGTGGCAGGGGTCGAGCAGTACTTC. Its protein is CAWNVAGVEQYF. The chain employs TRBV30 and TRBJ2-7; the D gene is possibly TRBD1 (6 bases). CDR3 length: 12 amino acids. The V gene's germline CDR1 is GTSNPN and CDR2 SVGIG (reference sequence). V was pared by 4 bases and J by 6 bases, with 13 bases between.

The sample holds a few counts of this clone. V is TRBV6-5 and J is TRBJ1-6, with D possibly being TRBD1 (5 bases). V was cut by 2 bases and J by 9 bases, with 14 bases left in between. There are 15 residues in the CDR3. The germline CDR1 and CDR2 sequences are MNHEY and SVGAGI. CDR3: CASSYAGQGTSPLHF. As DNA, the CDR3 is TGTGCCAGCAGTTACGCCGGGCAGGGTACTTCACCCCTCCACTTT.

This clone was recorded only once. The CDR3 here is CASSLVSGEYNQPQHF. In DNA, the CDR3 is TGTGCCAGCAGCTTAGTGTCGGGGGAGTACAATCAGCCCCAGCATTTT. The chain uses TRBV7-9 and TRBJ1-5; tentative D call: TRBD1 (5 bases). V was shortened by 1 base and J by 3 bases, with 13 bases between the two germline ends. The V gene's germline CDR1 is SEHNR and CDR2 FQNEAQ (reference sequence). The CDR3 totals 16 residues.

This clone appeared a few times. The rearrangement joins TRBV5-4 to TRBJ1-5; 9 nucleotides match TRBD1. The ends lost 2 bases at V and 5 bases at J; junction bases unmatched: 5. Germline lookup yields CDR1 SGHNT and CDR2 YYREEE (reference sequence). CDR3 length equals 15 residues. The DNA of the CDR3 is TGTGCCAGCAGCTTCTCGGGACAGGGAGATCAGCCCCAGCATTTT. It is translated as CASSFSGQGDQPQHF.

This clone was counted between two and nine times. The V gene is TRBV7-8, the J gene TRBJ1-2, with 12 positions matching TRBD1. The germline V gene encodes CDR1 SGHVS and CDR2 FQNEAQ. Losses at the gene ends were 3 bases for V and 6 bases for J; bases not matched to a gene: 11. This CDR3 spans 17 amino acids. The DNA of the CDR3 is TGTGCCAGCAGCTTGGTTTTTGGGACAGGGGGCGGTCATGGCTACACCTTC. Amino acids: CASSLVFGTGGGHGYTF.

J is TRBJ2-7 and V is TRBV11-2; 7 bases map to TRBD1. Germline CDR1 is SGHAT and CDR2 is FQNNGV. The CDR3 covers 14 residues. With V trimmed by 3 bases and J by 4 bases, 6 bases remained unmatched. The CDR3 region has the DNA TGTGCCAGCAGCTTCTGGCTACAGGGGTACGAGCAGTACTTC. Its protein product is CASSFWLQGYEQYF.

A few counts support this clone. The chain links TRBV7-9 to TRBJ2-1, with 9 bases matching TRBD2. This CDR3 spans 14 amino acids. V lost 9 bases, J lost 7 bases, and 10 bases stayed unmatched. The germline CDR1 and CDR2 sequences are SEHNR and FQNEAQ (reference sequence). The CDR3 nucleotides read TGTGCCAGAGAAGTTAGCGGGAGAAAGAATGAGCAGTTCTTC. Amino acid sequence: CAREVSGRKNEQFF.

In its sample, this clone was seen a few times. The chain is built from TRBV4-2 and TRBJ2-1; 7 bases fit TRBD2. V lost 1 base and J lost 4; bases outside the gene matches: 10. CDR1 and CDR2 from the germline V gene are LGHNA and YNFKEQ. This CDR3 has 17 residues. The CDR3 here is CASSQVTWGGSYNEQFF. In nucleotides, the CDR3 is TGTGCCAGCAGCCAAGTAACGTGGGGGGGATCTTACAATGAGCAGTTCTTC.

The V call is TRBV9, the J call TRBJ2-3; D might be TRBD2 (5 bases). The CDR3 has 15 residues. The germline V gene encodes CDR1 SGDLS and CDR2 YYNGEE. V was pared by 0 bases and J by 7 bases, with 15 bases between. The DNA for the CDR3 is TGTGCCAGCAGCGTAGCGGGGTCTCTCCCCAATACGCAGTATTTT. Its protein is CASSVAGSLPNTQYF.

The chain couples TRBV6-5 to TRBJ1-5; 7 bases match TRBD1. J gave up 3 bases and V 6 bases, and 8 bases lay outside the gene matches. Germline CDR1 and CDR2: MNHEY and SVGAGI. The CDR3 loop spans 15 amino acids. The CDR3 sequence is CASRGTASPNQPQHF. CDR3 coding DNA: TGTGCCAGCAGAGGGACAGCTTCCCCCAATCAGCCCCAGCATTTT.